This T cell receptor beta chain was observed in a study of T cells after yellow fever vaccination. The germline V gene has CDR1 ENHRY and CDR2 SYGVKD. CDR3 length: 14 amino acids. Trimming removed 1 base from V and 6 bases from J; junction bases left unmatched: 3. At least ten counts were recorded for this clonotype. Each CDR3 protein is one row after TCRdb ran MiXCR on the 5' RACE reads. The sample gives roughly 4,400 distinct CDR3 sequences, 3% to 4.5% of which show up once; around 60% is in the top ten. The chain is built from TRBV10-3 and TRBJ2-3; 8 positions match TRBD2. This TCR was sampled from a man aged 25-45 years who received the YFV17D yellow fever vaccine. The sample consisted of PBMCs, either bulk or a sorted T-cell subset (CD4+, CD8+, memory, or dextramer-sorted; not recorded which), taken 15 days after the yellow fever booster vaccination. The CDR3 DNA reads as TGTGCCATCAGTGAGTTGACTAGCGACGATACGCAGTATTTT. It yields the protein CAISELTSDDTQYF.